This passage covers 13 T cell receptor beta chains from one sample sequenced in a study of beta chain features in type 1 diabetes. Their target antigens are unknown. Reverse transcription of all isolated RNA meant that expressed TCRB transcripts were sequenced. Sequencing used immunoSEQ multiplex PCR; TCRdb keeps in-frame clones, though not all of them. The sample has fewer than 450,000 clones, roughly 14% seen once. General study findings and limits: In all four CD4+ subsets, TCRB CDR3 length was significantly, moderately reduced in type 1 diabetes.

The sample taken for sequencing was naive CD4+ T cells from blood. These receptors were taken from a woman aged 18-30 years with type 1 diabetes.

This clone has just a few counts. J is TRBJ2-4 and V is TRBV6-5, with TRBD2 identical over 7 bases. J lost 5 bases, V lost 7 bases, and 5 bases had no gene match. The CDR3 is 13 residues long. Germline-derived CDR1 and CDR2 are MNHEY and SVGAGI. DNA for the CDR3: TGTGCCAGCATGCGGCGGGAGCAAAACATTCAGTACTTC. Residues: CASMRREQNIQYF.

This clone was seen a few times. The chain links TRBV13 to TRBJ1-2, with a possible D match to TRBD1 (6 bases). The CDR3 has 13 residues. CDR1 PRHDT and CDR2 FYEKMQ come from the germline V gene (reference sequence). Trimming removed 5 bases from V and 5 bases from J, with 12 bases in between. CDR3 nucleotides: TGTGCCAGCAGCCGGACAGCGTATTATGGCTACACCTTC. Encoded protein: CASSRTAYYGYTF.

This clone showed up just a few times. The chain has TRBV29-1 and TRBJ2-2, with no clear D. Germline V gene lookup returns CDR1 SQVTM and CDR2 ANQGSEA. Trimming took 4 bases from V and 1 from J, leaving 10 bases between them. The CDR3 runs 14 residues. The CDR3 DNA reads TGCAGCGTTGCTCTGGGCGTGAACACCGGGGAGCTGTTTTTT. As protein: CSVALGVNTGELFF.

J is TRBJ2-1 and V is TRBV7-9, with D possibly being TRBD2 (6 bases). Germline CDR1 reads SEHNR; CDR2 reads FQNEAQ (reference sequence). V was clipped by 7 bases and J by 0 bases, with 16 bases between them. The CDR3 is made up of 16 amino acids. CDR3 residues: CASTRGGSGSYNEQFF. As DNA, the CDR3 is TGTGCCAGCACTCGGGGAGGTAGTGGCTCCTACAATGAGCAGTTCTTC. The entire variable domain, with the rest obtained from reference TRBV7-9 and TRBJ2-1, is as follows: DTGVSQNPRHKITKRGQNVTFRCDPISEHNRLYWYRQTLGQGPEFLTYFQNEAQLEKSRLLSDRFSAERPKGSFSTLEIQRTEQGDSAMYLCASTRGGSGSYNEQFFGPGTRLTVL.

The chain combines TRBV27 with TRBJ2-7; TRBD1 aligns across 8 bases. CDR1 MNHEY and CDR2 SMNVEV come from the germline V gene (reference sequence). The CDR3 contains 12 residues. J was trimmed by 5 bases and V by 6 bases; bases with no gene match: 3. CDR3 loop: CASRGQGDEQYV. The CDR3 bases are TGTGCCAGCAGAGGACAGGGCGACGAGCAGTACGTC.

The sample holds a few counts of this clone. This chain links TRBV18 with TRBJ1-5; D unresolved. CDR3 length equals 16 residues. The V and J ends lost 2 bases and 1 base respectively, with 12 bases between them. Germline loops: CDR1 KGHSH, CDR2 LQKENI. CDR3 coding DNA: TGTGCCAGCTCACCAACCGGGCCGGGGAGCAATCAGCCCCAGCATTTT. Translated, it gives CASSPTGPGSNQPQHF.

This clone was detected only a few times. The chain has TRBV6-5 and TRBJ2-5; D might be TRBD1 (5 bases). V was clipped by 5 bases and J by 1 base, with 11 bases between them. The germline V gene encodes CDR1 MNHEY and CDR2 SVGAGI. The length of the CDR3 is 14 residues. The DNA of the CDR3 is TGTGCCAGCAGTGCCGGACACTCCCAAGAGACCCAGTACTTC. Amino acid sequence: CASSAGHSQETQYF.

The chain combines TRBV19 with TRBJ1-5, with D unresolved. Germline-derived CDR1 and CDR2 are LNHDA and SQIVND (reference sequence). There are 14 residues in the CDR3. Trimming took off 0 bases at V and 6 bases at J, with 9 bases between the two ends. DNA of the CDR3: TGTGCCAGTAGTATAGAGGGGAGGGCTCAGCCCCAGCATTTT. It translates to CASSIEGRAQPQHF.

J is TRBJ1-1 and V is TRBV7-2; D possibly corresponds to TRBD1 (5 bases). The V gene lost 1 base and the J gene lost 3 bases, with 12 bases spanning the gap. CDR3 length: 15 residues. The germline V gene encodes CDR1 SGHTA and CDR2 FQGNSA. CDR3: CASSLVGRADTEAFF. CDR3 DNA sequence: TGTGCCAGCAGCTTAGTAGGCAGGGCGGACACTGAAGCTTTCTTT.

The CDR3 spells CAISLTSGGTDTQYF. CDR3 DNA: TGTGCCATCAGCCTTACTAGCGGGGGCACAGATACGCAGTATTTT. This chain connects TRBV10-3 to TRBJ2-3; TRBD2 aligns across 10 bases. Germline CDR1 and CDR2: ENHRY and SYGVKD. The CDR3 has 15 amino acids. The junction had 4 bases not matched to a gene; V was cut back by 6 bases and J by 1 base.

The chain couples TRBV5-1 to TRBJ2-3; D gene uncertain. The V end was cut by 7 bases, the J end by 0 bases, with 12 bases between. Germline CDR1 is SGHRS and CDR2 is YFSETQ. CDR3 size: 14 residues. The CDR3 bases are TGCGCCAGCTTATTTTCTTCTAGCACAGATACGCAGTATTTT. Residues: CASLFSSSTDTQYF. The full variable domain, its missing parts supplied by reference TRBV5-1 and TRBJ2-3, is KAGVTQTPRYLIKTRGQQVTLSCSPISGHRSVSWYQQTPGQGLQFLFEYFSETQRNKGNFPGRFSGRQFSNSRSEMNVSTLELGDSALYLCASLFSSSTDTQYFGPGTRLTVL.

CDR3 residues: CASSEYLAGDGELFF. In DNA form, the CDR3 reads TGTGCCAGCAGTGAATACTTGGCGGGGGACGGGGAGCTGTTTTTT. The chain uses TRBV25-1 and TRBJ2-2; 7 nucleotides agree with TRBD2. There are 15 residues in the CDR3. Germline CDR1 MGHDK, CDR2 SYGVNS. After removal of 0 bases from V and 7 bases from J, the junction contained 5 bases not matched to a gene.

This rearrangement joins TRBV4-2 to TRBJ2-7, with 10 bases matching TRBD2. CDR1 LGHNA and CDR2 YNFKEQ come from the germline V gene. The J segment lost 0 bases and the V segment lost 2 bases, leaving 4 bases of the junction unmatched. The CDR3 runs 16 residues. The DNA of the CDR3 is TGTGCCAGCAGCCAACCAGCGGGAGGGCTCTCCTACGAGCAGTACTTC. Translation: CASSQPAGGLSYEQYF.